This T cell receptor (beta chain) originates from a study of identical twins. Template switching, a step in the protocol, added a universal primer site, and cDNA carried unique molecular identifiers. One entry per CDR3 protein results from TCRdb running MiXCR on the 5' RACE reads. The table has around 490,000 distinct CDR3 sequences, roughly 13% seen once. This clonotype was found many times. The target antigen is unknown. The study's findings and limits: In beta out-of-frame sequences, the excess sharing between twins was weaker. Clonotypes of the beta chain that were abundant in cord blood carried fewer insertions (memory repertoires showed none).

CDR3 size: 18 residues. The junction had 5 bases not matched to a gene; V was cut back by 4 bases and J by 0 bases. Germline V gene sequence: CDR1 LGHNA, CDR2 YSLEER. These sequences were also reported in another study, on yellow fever vaccine responses in identical twins.

This receptor was obtained from a woman in her late teens or twenties in good health. The chain employs TRBV4-3 and TRBJ2-1, with 14 bases that match TRBD2. Sample: CD4+ T cells sorted from blood. CDR3 sequence (DNA): TGCGCCAGCAGCCGAGGGACTAGCGGGGGTAGCTCCTACAATGAGCAGTTCTTC. This gives the protein CASSRGTSGGSSYNEQFF.